Listed here are 21 T cell receptor beta chains from one sample, sequenced in a study of T cell repertoires in cytomegalovirus infection. A single record per CDR3 protein comes from TCRdb applying MiXCR to the reads. Among 700,000 to 900,000 distinct CDR3 sequences, 25% to 30% were seen once, and the ten largest hold around 12%. Which antigens these TCRs recognize remains unknown. Material: cultured CD8+ T cells from PBMCs, obtained from culture after CMV antigen stimulation. All receptors come from a human donor in good health (CMV status not recorded). Some clones in this sample may be carry-over from other donors' samples.

This chain links TRBV12-3 or TRBV12-4 with TRBJ2-2, with 13 bases lining up with TRBD2. The CDR3 is made up of 19 amino acids. Trimming at V came to 6 bases and at J to 0 bases, leaving 10 bases not matched to a gene. CDR3 loop: CASSPIRLAGGPNTGELFF. The CDR3 coding sequence is TGTGCCAGCAGCCCAATAAGACTAGCGGGGGGACCGAACACCGGGGAGCTGTTTTTT.

Comment on this clonotype: Germline is not matched at one junction end, which may reflect a read error. The gene calls are TRBV7-8 and TRBJ2-2; 8 bases are a match to TRBD2. The CDR3 is 16 amino acids. CDR1 is SGHVS, CDR2 FQNEAQ, per germline. The chain's CDR3 is CPSSGAGGQNTGELFF. The CDR3 DNA reads as TGTCCCAGCAGCGGGGCGGGGGGCCAAAACACCGGGGAGCTGTTTTTT.

This clonotype was detected only a few times. The gene calls are TRBV4-3 and TRBJ2-3, with TRBD2 matching over 11 bases. Germline assignment: CDR1 LGHNA and CDR2 YSLEER. The V gene end was trimmed by 1 base and the J gene end by 0 bases; junction bases not matched to a gene: 15. There are 21 residues in the CDR3. The DNA for the CDR3 is TGCGCCAGCAGCCAAGCTACCGGGACTAGCGGCCCGATCGGGAGCACAGATACGCAGTATTTT. Encoded protein: CASSQATGTSGPIGSTDTQYF.

V usage is TRBV6-5 and J usage is TRBJ2-6; no firm D call. This CDR3 is built from 17 residues. The V and J ends lost 5 bases and 4 bases respectively, with 18 bases between them. The germline V gene has CDR1 MNHEY and CDR2 SVGAGI. CDR3 sequence reads: CASSPTTLTAGANVLTF. CDR3 DNA sequence: TGTGCCAGCAGTCCGACCACCCTCACAGCCGGGGCCAACGTCCTGACTTTC.

This clonotype was seen ten or more times. The chain carries TRBV6-1 and TRBJ2-1; D remains ambiguous. Germline V lookup: CDR1 MNHNS, CDR2 SASEGT. V lost 6 bases and J 0 bases, leaving 15 bases between the germline ends. CDR3 length: 16 residues. The CDR3 DNA is TGTGCCAGCAGCTATGGCCCCCCCAGCTCCTACAATGAGCAGTTCTTC. Residues: CASSYGPPSSYNEQFF.

This clonotype was recorded a few times. The V call is TRBV12-5, the J call TRBJ2-1; unclear D gene. With 6 bases removed from V and 1 base from J, the gap between germline ends came to 19 bases. Germline V CDR1 and CDR2: LGHNT, FRNRAP. The CDR3 extends over 17 amino acids. CDR3 in amino acids: CASGPTRRLSSYNEQFF. The CDR3 bases are TGTGCTAGTGGCCCAACTCGACGGCTATCGTCCTACAATGAGCAGTTCTTC.

This clonotype was observed a single time. The chain joins TRBV6-5 to TRBJ1-3; 8 bases line up with TRBD1. CDR1 is MNHEY and CDR2 is SVGAGI in the germline V gene. The CDR3 totals 16 residues. The V and J ends lost 4 bases and 0 bases, in that order; junction bases with no gene match: 5. Here the CDR3 reads CASSFGQGASGNTIYF. CDR3 DNA: TGTGCCAGCAGTTTCGGACAGGGTGCCTCTGGAAACACCATATATTTT.

The chain links TRBV9 to TRBJ1-2; D remains unclear. The CDR3 totals 12 residues. CDR1 is SGDLS, CDR2 YYNGEE, per germline. V was cut by 5 bases and J by 5 bases, with 10 bases left in between. DNA for the CDR3: TGTGCCAGCAGTCGGGAGGTGTATGGCTACACCTTC. Translated: CASSREVYGYTF.

This chain links TRBV2 with TRBJ2-7, with D possibly matching TRBD2 (6 bases). Germline CDR1 is SNHLY and CDR2 is FYNNEI. There are 14 residues in the CDR3. V shed 4 bases and J shed 4 bases, with 14 bases lying between them. For the CDR3, the DNA is TGTGCCAGCAGTGCGGGGGAGATCGGGTACGAGCAGTACTTC. Encoded protein: CASSAGEIGYEQYF. Complete variable domain (other parts from reference TRBV2 and TRBJ2-7): EPEVTQTPSHQVTQMGQEVILRCVPISNHLYFYWYRQILGQKVEFLVSFYNNEISEKSEIFDDQFSVERPDGSNFTLKIRSTKLEDSAMYFCASSAGEIGYEQYFGPGTRLTVT.

This clonotype has a handful of counts. This chain connects TRBV2 to TRBJ2-1; D may be TRBD2 (5 bases). This CDR3 contains 11 residues. Trimming cost V 9 bases and J 6 bases, with 9 bases left between them. CDR1 and CDR2 from the germline V gene are SNHLY and FYNNEI. In DNA form, the CDR3 reads TGTGCCAGGAGGGTCGTCAATGAGCAGTTCTTC. Translation: CARRVVNEQFF.

Only a few counts were recorded for this clonotype. This chain links TRBV5-4 with TRBJ2-1, with TRBD2 as a possible D gene (6 bases). The CDR3 runs to 16 residues. V dropped 0 bases and J dropped 0 bases, with 10 bases sitting between them. Germline V lookup: CDR1 SGHNT, CDR2 YYREEE (reference sequence). CDR3 amino acids: CASSLEWGGSYNEQFF. CDR3 nucleotides: TGTGCCAGCAGCTTGGAATGGGGAGGCTCCTACAATGAGCAGTTCTTC.

The table lists this clonotype with a few counts. The genes are TRBV18 and TRBJ1-5; D is unclear. In germline, CDR1 is KGHSH, CDR2 LQKENI. The length of the CDR3 is 15 residues. Trimming removed 5 bases at V and 0 bases at J, with 11 bases between. Written as DNA, the CDR3 is TGTGCCAGCTCAGATCGACATTATAGCAATCAGCCCCAGCATTTT. Its protein is CASSDRHYSNQPQHF.

This clonotype came up many times. The CDR3 region has the DNA TGTGCCAGCAGCAAAGCGGGCGGAATTAACTATGGCTACACCTTC. Translating it yields CASSKAGGINYGYTF. The chain couples TRBV7-2 to TRBJ1-2; no firm D call. V was cut by 5 bases and J by 1 base, with 14 bases left in between. The germline CDR1 and CDR2 sequences are SGHTA and FQGNSA. The CDR3 totals 15 residues.

The gene calls are TRBV6-1 and TRBJ2-3, with a possible D match to TRBD2 (6 bases). The germline CDR1 and CDR2 sequences are MNHNS and SASEGT. V was shortened by 5 bases and J by 5 bases, with 20 bases between the two germline ends. CDR3 length equals 16 residues. CDR3 amino acids: CASSYSGTHQGDTQYF. The CDR3 nucleotides read TGTGCCAGCAGTTATTCCGGGACTCACCAAGGAGATACGCAGTATTTT.

This chain joins TRBV6-5 and TRBJ2-5, with 7 bases lining up with TRBD1. Losses at the gene ends were 6 bases for V and 5 bases for J; bases not matched to a gene: 9. CDR1 is MNHEY, CDR2 SVGAGI, per germline. The CDR3 has 14 residues. CDR3 protein: CASSGTVTQETQYF. The CDR3 DNA reads TGTGCCAGCAGCGGGACAGTTACTCAGGAGACCCAGTACTTC.

This clonotype was detected only a few times. CDR3 in DNA: TGTGCCAGCAGCTTAGCGAGGCCTGTGAACACTGAAGCTTTCTTT. This gives the protein CASSLARPVNTEAFF. The chain combines TRBV7-8 with TRBJ1-1; D gene uncertain. Germline V gives CDR1 SGHVS, CDR2 FQNEAQ. Between the trimmed V and J ends, which lost 0 bases and 0 bases, there was a span of 8 bases. This CDR3 spans 15 amino acids.

The chain combines TRBV15 with TRBJ1-1; D gene uncertain. Per the germline V gene, CDR1 is LNHNV and CDR2 is YYDKDF (reference sequence). The CDR3 runs 14 residues. Trimming took off 3 bases at V and 7 bases at J, with 15 bases between the two ends. DNA of the CDR3: TGTGCCACCAGCAGCGGACTGGGAGGGATTGAAGCTTTCTTT. Translated, it gives CATSSGLGGIEAFF.

This rearrangement joins TRBV20-1 to TRBJ2-4; 7 bases agree with TRBD2. CDR3 length: 16 residues. The junction had 10 bases not matched to a gene; V was cut back by 0 bases and J by 5 bases. Looked up from germline, CDR1 is DFQATT and CDR2 is SNEGSKA (reference sequence). The CDR3: CSARESRLANQNIQYF. The DNA of the CDR3 is TGCAGTGCTAGAGAAAGCCGACTAGCTAACCAAAACATTCAGTACTTC.

The chain joins TRBV6-1 to TRBJ2-7; D assignment may be TRBD1 or TRBD2 (6 bases each). The CDR3 runs 16 residues. The V end lost 3 bases, the J end lost 0 bases, and 15 bases lay between the germline ends. The germline V gene encodes CDR1 MNHNS and CDR2 SASEGT. CDR3 residues: CASSDAEGDSSYEQYV. CDR3 DNA: TGTGCCAGCAGTGATGCTGAGGGGGACTCCTCCTACGAGCAGTACGTC.

The rearrangement uses TRBV29-1 and TRBJ1-1; D possibly corresponds to TRBD1 (5 bases). This CDR3 spans 13 amino acids. Trimming took 2 bases from V and 5 from J, leaving 12 bases between them. CDR1 is SQVTM and CDR2 is ANQGSEA in the germline V gene. This CDR3 is CSVESGGGTEAFF. CDR3 nucleotide sequence: TGCAGCGTTGAATCGGGGGGAGGGACTGAAGCTTTCTTT.

The chain has TRBV9 and TRBJ2-3; D may be TRBD2 (6 bases). The CDR3 contains 15 residues. Trimming removed 6 bases at V and 11 bases at J, with 25 bases between. The germline V gene encodes CDR1 SGDLS and CDR2 YYNGEE. CDR3 coding DNA: TGTGCCAGCACCAACCCCGGGACTCCCGCCGGGGAGCAGTATTTT. Amino acids: CASTNPGTPAGEQYF.